This T cell receptor beta chain was found in a study of blood T cell repertoires in COVID-19 (dated by TCRdb to 2019 to 2021). In terms of the full investigation: Collaborator samples came from the United States, Italy and Spain and covered acute and convalescent phases of COVID-19. The prospective study material was composed of cDNA or gDNA derived from T cells, B-cell-depleted T cells, or PBMCs. Subjects who had been exposed to COVID-19, were actively infected with it, or had recovered from it provided the deeply sampled blood TCRbeta repertoires that made up the dataset. The repertoires were released in a freely available public database meant as a resource for research on the immune response to SARS-CoV-2. The samples were drawn from the first 160 participants of the ongoing ImmuneRACE study and from 1,254 subjects provided by 6 global collaborators. The sample metadata nearly always contained a de-identified subject ID, COVID-19 status, age in years and sex. Where available, HLA class I and class II types were obtained from metadata supplied by the sample provider rather than from assay-based typing. Results the study describes overall, beyond this receptor: The quantity of clinical and demographic metadata differed by source and by participant and was supplied without curation.

Collaborating institutions collected whole blood in K2EDTA tubes following their own protocols. For TCRbeta analysis, collaborators shipped samples in one of three forms: frozen whole blood, isolated PBMCs, or DNA extracted from either of those sample types. Regarding this clone: It has no known antigen specificity. Nothing much larger sits one base from this clone, and base qualities are not available.

TCRbeta CDR3 regions were amplified from genomic DNA by means of the immunoSEQ Assay, a bias-controlled multiplex PCR. As for the original processing: Within the assay, amplification of reference gene primers was used to estimate how many nucleated cells each sample contained. To quantify the absolute abundance of each unique TCRbeta CDR3 rearrangement, sequence reads were collapsed and filtered. Productive Simpson clonality was computed per sample as the square root of Simpson's diversity index over productive rearrangements. In its TCRdb copy, this immuneACCESS table keeps in-frame sequences only and misses some clones. Where compared with another copy, unresolved V genes explain less than half of these, and the others have no known cause. V, J and clone size are taken as reported in that table, and D and trimming were inferred from the DNA itself. This sample lists a few hundred thousand clones; approximately 85% were detected once. Around 0.7% of the sample goes to the ten largest clones.

This sequence was found in a human donor in a cohort sampled during active COVID-19. The sample taken for sequencing was peripheral blood.

The base sequence is TGTGCCAGCAGTGGCCCGGGACTAGCGGGGGGGCATGACAATGAGCAGTTCTTC. Translated, it reads CASSGPGLAGGHDNEQFF. The chain links TRBV25-1 with TRBJ2-1, and 16 junction bases match TRBD2. Spanning cysteine to phenylalanine, the CDR3 consists of 18 amino acids. Only the CDR3 DNA is retained, 54 bases long and in frame from the first base. Sequences MGHDK (CDR1) and SYGVNS (CDR2) are obtained from the germline V gene. After removal of 4 bases from V and 5 bases from J, the junction retains 8 bases not matched to a gene.